The clone carrying this T cell receptor beta chain appeared a single time. The antigen remains unidentified. This sample was taken from a study of vaccination effects on CD4 cells after COVID-19. General study findings and limits: Convalescent patients in the study were few, and early post-infection timepoints were absent.

Under the ViraFEST assay, PBMC were stimulated with viral peptide pools so that antigen-specific CD4+ T cells expanded. Sequencing was performed afterwards. Researchers isolated CD4+ T cells once less than twelve days of culture had elapsed. All study participants received two doses of BNT162b2 or mRNA-1273 vaccine. The authors exchanged half the medium for IL-2 medium on days 3 and 7. This table comes from immunoSEQ multiplex PCR, and its TCRdb copy is limited to in-frame clones, with some not included. The table records tens of thousands of clones, around 69% of them present only once. Trimming took 4 bases from V and 8 from J; bases not matched to a gene: 8. Looked up from germline, CDR1 is SGHRS and CDR2 is YFSETQ. The CDR3 consists of 14 residues.

The material was CD4+ T cells from PBMCs cultured with HCoV-229E spike peptides, obtained after COVID-19 vaccination. The rearrangement joins TRBV5-1 to TRBJ1-4; 7 positions agree with TRBD1. This TCR was recovered from a human donor who received a COVID-19 vaccine. CDR3 sequence reads: CASSQTGVEEKLFF. CDR3 nucleotides: TGCGCCAGCAGCCAAACAGGGGTGGAGGAAAAACTGTTTTTT.